What follows describes a single T cell receptor (beta chain). The data originate from a study of cytomegalovirus exposure and HLA in healthy donors. The CDR3 loop spans 14 amino acids. V lost 4 bases and J lost 5, with 16 bases in between. The germline V gene has CDR1 SGDLS and CDR2 YYNGEE. Primers: 60 Vbeta forward and 13 Jbeta reverse. The method was immunoSEQ multiplex PCR; TCRdb's version includes in-frame clones alone and lacks a portion of them. The listing contains about 58,000 clones. The receptor comes from a woman aged 18 to 35 in good health and CMV-seronegative. Sequenced input: PBMCs. V usage is TRBV9 and J usage is TRBJ2-7, with no clear D. The CDR3 DNA reads TGTGCCAGCAGCCCCTCCCTAGTGGCGGACGAGCAGTACTTC. Translating gives CASSPSLVADEQYF.